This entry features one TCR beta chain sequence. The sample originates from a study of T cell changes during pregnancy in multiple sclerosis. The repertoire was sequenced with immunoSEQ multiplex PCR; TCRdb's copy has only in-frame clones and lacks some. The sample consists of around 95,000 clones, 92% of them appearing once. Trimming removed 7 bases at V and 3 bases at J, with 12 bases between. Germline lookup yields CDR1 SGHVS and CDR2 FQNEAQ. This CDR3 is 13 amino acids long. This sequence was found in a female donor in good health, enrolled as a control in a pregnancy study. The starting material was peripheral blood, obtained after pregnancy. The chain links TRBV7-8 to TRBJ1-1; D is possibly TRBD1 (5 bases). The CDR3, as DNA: TGTGCCAGCACCCATGGGGGGGACACTGAAGCTTTCTTT. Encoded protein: CASTHGGDTEAFF.